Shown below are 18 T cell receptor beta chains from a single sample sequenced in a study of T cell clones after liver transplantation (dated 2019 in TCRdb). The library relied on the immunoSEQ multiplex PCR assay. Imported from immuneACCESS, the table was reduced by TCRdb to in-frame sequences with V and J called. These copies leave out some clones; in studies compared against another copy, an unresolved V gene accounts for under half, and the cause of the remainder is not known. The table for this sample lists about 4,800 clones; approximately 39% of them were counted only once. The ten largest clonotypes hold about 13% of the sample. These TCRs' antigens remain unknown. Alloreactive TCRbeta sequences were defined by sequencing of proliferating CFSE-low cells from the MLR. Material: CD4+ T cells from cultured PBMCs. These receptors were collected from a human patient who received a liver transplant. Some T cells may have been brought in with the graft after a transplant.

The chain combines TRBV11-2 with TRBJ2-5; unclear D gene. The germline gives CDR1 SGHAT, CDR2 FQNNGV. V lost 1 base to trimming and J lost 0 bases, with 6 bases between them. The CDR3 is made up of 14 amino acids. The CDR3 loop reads CASSLATHQETQYF. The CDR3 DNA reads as TGTGCCAGCAGCTTAGCCACTCACCAAGAGACCCAGTACTTC.

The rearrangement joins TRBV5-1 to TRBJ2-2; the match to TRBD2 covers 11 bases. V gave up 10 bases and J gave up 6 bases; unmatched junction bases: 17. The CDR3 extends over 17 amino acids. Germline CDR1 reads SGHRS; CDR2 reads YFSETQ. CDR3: CASLLLAGAGAAGELFF. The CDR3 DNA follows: TGCGCCTCTCTTTTACTAGCGGGAGCGGGAGCCGCCGGGGAGCTGTTTTTT.

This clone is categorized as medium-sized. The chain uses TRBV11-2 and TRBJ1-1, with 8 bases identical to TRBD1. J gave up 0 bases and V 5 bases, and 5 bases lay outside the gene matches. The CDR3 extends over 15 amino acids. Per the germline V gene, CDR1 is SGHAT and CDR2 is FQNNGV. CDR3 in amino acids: CASSQGAGMNTEAFF. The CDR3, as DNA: TGTGCCAGCAGCCAGGGGGCTGGCATGAACACTGAAGCTTTCTTT.

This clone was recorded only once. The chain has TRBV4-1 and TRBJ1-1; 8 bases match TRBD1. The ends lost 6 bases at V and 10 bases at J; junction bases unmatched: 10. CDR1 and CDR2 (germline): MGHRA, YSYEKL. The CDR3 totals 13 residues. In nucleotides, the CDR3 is TGCGCCAGCAGGGCCGGGACAGGCCTTACAGCTTTCTTT. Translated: CASRAGTGLTAFF.

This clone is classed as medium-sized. The CDR3 coding sequence is TGCAGCGTTTGGGACAGGGGAGCCTACGAGCAGTACTTC. Translation gives CSVWDRGAYEQYF. This chain links TRBV29-1 with TRBJ2-7, with 10 bases that match TRBD1. From germline, CDR1 is SQVTM and CDR2 ANQGSEA. This CDR3 region has 13 residues. V shed 5 bases, J shed 2 bases, and the junction held 3 bases outside the gene matches.

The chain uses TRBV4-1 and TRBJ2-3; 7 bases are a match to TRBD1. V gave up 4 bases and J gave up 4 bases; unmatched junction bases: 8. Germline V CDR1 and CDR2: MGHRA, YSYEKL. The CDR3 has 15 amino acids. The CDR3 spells CASSRLWTGPDTQYF. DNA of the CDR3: TGCGCCAGCAGCCGCTTATGGACAGGTCCAGATACGCAGTATTTT.

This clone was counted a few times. The DNA for the CDR3 is TGTGCCAGCAGCTTGGGAGGGTCGGCAGGCCAAGGGCCCCAGCATTTT. Translation gives CASSLGGSAGQGPQHF. The chain employs TRBV5-4 and TRBJ1-5; D gene ambiguous. Germline lookup yields CDR1 SGHNT and CDR2 YYREEE (reference sequence). V lost 0 bases and J lost 9, with 19 bases in between. The length of the CDR3 is 16 residues.

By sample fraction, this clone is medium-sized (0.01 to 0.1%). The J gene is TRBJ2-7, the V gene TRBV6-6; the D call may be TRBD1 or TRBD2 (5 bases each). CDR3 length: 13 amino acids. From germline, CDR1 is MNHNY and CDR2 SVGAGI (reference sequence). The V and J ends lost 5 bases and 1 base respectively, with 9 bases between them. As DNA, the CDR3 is TGTGCCAGCAGTCGGGGCTTGTCCTACGAGCAGTACTTC. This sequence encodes CASSRGLSYEQYF.

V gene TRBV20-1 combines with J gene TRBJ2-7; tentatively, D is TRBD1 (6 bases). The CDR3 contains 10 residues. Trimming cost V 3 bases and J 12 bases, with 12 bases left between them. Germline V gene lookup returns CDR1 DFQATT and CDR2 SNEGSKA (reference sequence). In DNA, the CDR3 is TGCAGTGCTAGGGACGCCAGGGGGTACTTC. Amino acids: CSARDARGYF.

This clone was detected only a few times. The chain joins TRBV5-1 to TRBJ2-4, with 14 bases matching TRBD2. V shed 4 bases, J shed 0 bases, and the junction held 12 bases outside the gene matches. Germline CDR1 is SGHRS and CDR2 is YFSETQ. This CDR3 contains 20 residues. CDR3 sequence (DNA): TGCGCCAGCAGCCGGTCTGGGACTAGCGGGAGTCGAGTAGCCAAAAACATTCAGTACTTC. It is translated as CASSRSGTSGSRVAKNIQYF.

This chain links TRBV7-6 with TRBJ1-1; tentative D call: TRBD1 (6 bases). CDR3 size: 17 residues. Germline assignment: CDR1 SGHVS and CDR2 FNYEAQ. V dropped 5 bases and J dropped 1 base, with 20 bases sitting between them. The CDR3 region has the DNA TGTGCCAGCAGCCCCCGACGGGGGCGCAATAAGAACACTGAAGCTTTCTTT. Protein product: CASSPRRGRNKNTEAFF.

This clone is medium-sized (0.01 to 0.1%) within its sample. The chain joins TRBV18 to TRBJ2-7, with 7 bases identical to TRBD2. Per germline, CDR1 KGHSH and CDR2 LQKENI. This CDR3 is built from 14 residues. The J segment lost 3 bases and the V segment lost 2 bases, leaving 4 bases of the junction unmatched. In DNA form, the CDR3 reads TGTGCCAGCTCACCATTGGAGCGGGGCTACGAGCAGTACTTC. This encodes CASSPLERGYEQYF.

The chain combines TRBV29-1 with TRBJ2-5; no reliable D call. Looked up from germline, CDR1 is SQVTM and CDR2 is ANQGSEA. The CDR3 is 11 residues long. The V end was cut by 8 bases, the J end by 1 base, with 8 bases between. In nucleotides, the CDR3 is TGCAGCCTCCGTTTCCAAGAGACCCAGTACTTC. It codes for CSLRFQETQYF. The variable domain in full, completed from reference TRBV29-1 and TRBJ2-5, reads SAVISQKPSRDICQRGTSLTIQCQVDSQVTMMFWYRQQPGQSLTLIATANQGSEATYESGFVIDKFPISRPNLTFSTLTVSNMSPEDSSIYLCSLRFQETQYFGPGTRLLVL.

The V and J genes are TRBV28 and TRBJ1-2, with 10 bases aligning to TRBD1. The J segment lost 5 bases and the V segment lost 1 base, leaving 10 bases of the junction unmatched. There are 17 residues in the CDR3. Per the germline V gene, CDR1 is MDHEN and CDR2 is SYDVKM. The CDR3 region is CASSLSGTGAVRYGYTF. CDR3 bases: TGTGCCAGCAGTTTATCCGGGACAGGGGCGGTGAGATATGGCTACACCTTC.

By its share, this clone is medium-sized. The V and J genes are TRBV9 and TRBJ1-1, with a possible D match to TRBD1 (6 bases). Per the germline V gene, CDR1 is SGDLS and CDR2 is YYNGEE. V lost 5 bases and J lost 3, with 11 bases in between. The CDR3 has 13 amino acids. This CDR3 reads CASSGGADTEAFF. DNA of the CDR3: TGTGCCAGCAGTGGGGGGGCGGACACTGAAGCTTTCTTT. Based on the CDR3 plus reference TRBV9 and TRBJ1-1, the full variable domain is DSGVTQTPKHLITATGQRVTLRCSPRSGDLSVYWYQQSLDQGLQFLIQYYNGEERAKGNILERFSAQQFPDLHSELNLSSLELGDSALYFCASSGGADTEAFFGQGTRLTVV.

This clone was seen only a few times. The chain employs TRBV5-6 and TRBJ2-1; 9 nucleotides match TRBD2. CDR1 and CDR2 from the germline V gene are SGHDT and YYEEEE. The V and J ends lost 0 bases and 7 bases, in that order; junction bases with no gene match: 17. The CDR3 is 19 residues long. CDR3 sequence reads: CASSLGYWTETSGGNEQFF. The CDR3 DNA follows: TGTGCCAGCAGCTTGGGATATTGGACAGAGACTAGCGGAGGTAATGAGCAGTTCTTC.

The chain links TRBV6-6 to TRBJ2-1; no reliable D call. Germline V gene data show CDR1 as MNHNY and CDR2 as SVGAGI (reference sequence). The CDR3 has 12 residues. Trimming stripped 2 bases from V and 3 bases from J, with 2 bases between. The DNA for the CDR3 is TGTGCCAGCAGTTACGTCTACAATGAGCAGTTCTTC. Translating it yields CASSYVYNEQFF.

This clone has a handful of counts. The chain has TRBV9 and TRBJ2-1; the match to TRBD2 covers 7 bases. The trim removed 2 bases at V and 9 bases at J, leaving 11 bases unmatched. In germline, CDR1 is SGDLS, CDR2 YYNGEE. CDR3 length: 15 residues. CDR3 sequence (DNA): TGTGCCAGCAGCGTTCTTAGCGGGTGGTTGGGTGAGCAGTTCTTC. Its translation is CASSVLSGWLGEQFF.